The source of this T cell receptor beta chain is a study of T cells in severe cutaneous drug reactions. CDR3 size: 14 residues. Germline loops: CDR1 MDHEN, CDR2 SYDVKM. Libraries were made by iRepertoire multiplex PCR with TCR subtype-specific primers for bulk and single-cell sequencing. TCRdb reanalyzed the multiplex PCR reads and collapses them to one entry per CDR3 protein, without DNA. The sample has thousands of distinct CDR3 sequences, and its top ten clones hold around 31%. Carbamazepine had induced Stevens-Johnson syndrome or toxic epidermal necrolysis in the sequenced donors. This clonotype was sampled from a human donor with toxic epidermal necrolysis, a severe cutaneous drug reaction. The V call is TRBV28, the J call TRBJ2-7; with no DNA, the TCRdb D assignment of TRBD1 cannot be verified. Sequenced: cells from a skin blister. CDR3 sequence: CASSFYRFPGEQYF. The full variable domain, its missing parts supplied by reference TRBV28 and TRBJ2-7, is DVKVTQSSRYLVKRTGEKVFLECVQDMDHENMFWYRQDPGLGLRLIYFSYDVKMKEKGDIPEGYSVSREKKERFSLILESASTNQTSMYLCASSFYRFPGEQYFGPGTRLTVT.